Reported below is one T cell receptor beta chain. Antigen: not known. The record originates from a study of T cell repertoires in cytomegalovirus infection. The wider study: HLA-B-restricted CMV epitopes that are well studied, plus recently identified HLA-C-restricted ones, were used by the study. CMV infection and matching HLA type were both indicated by public TCR beta signatures.

Study results and caveats: HLA-C-restricted TCR beta clonotypes specific for CMV led the ex vivo response.

TCRdb processed the reads anew with MiXCR; each CDR3 protein has one entry. The sample lists around 750,000 distinct CDR3 sequences, approximately 29% occurring once. The CDR3 contains 17 residues. Between the trimmed V and J ends, which lost 6 bases and 4 bases, there was a span of 22 bases. Per germline, CDR1 MNHEY and CDR2 SMNVEV (reference sequence). The J gene is TRBJ2-1, the V gene TRBV27; D may be TRBD1 or TRBD2 (5 bases each). This receptor was obtained from a human donor in good health (CMV status not recorded). Some clones in this sample may be carry-over from other donors' samples. Here the sequenced sample was cultured CD8+ T cells from PBMCs, taken from culture after CMV antigen stimulation. The DNA for the CDR3 is TGTGCCAGCAGCCTCCGGGGCAGGAGTACGGGTTACAATGAGCAGTTCTTC. Translation gives CASSLRGRSTGYNEQFF.